The 25 T cell receptor beta chains listed next were all sequenced from one sample in a study of cytomegalovirus exposure and HLA in healthy donors. The study ran its PCR with 60 Vbeta and 13 Jbeta primers. Profiling relied on immunoSEQ multiplex PCR, and the TCRdb table lists in-frame clones only, not all of them. Here the sample spans 110,000 or so clones, 74% being singletons. Sequencing was performed on PBMCs. The source of these receptors is a middle-aged woman in good health and CMV-seropositive.

This clone has only a few counts. The CDR3 bases are TGTGCCAGCAGCTCGGGACAGGGGACCTACGAGCAGTACTTC. Its protein product is CASSSGQGTYEQYF. This chain links TRBV7-9 with TRBJ2-7; 10 positions agree with TRBD1. The ends lost 4 bases at V and 2 bases at J; junction bases unmatched: 2. CDR3 length equals 14 residues. CDR1 is SEHNR, CDR2 FQNEAQ, per germline (reference sequence).

This clone was counted only a few times. The chain joins TRBV6-1 to TRBJ1-2; 9 bases map to TRBD1. Germline V CDR1 and CDR2: MNHNS, SASEGT. Losses at the gene ends were 0 bases for V and 4 bases for J; bases not matched to a gene: 6. There are 16 residues in the CDR3. CDR3 coding DNA: TGTGCCAGCAGTGAAGCTGTGTCACAGGGGGCCTATGGCTACACCTTC. Amino acid sequence: CASSEAVSQGAYGYTF.

The V call is TRBV5-6, the J call TRBJ1-1, with unresolved D. Germline values: CDR1 SGHDT, CDR2 YYEEEE. CDR3 length: 14 amino acids. V lost 4 bases to trimming and J lost 1 base, with 11 bases between them. Here the CDR3 reads CASSRDIRNTEAFF. The CDR3 DNA is TGTGCCAGCAGCCGTGACATCCGGAACACTGAAGCTTTCTTT.

Worth noting for this clone: One end of the junction fails to match germline, which may point to a read error. The gene calls are TRBV7-9 and TRBJ1-2; 9 bases fit TRBD1. The CDR3 contains 15 residues. Germline V gene lookup returns CDR1 SEHNR and CDR2 FQNEAQ (reference sequence). For the CDR3, the DNA is TGTTCCAGCAGCTTAGACCCCCACAGGGGGCAACTCAACACCTTC. It encodes CSSSLDPHRGQLNTF.

This clone was seen a single time. V and J are TRBV11-2 and TRBJ1-4; possibly TRBD1 for D (6 bases). Germline V gives CDR1 SGHAT, CDR2 FQNNGV. The germline V and J ends were trimmed by 6 bases and 7 bases, with 15 bases remaining between them. This CDR3 comprises 14 residues. CDR3: CASSLGGGVEKLFF. Here the CDR3 DNA reads TGTGCCAGCAGTTTGGGGGGGGGCGTTGAAAAACTGTTTTTT.

This chain links TRBV7-8 with TRBJ1-2; D remains ambiguous. Germline V gene data show CDR1 as SGHVS and CDR2 as FQNEAQ. The CDR3 runs to 13 residues. Trimming shortened V by 7 bases and J by 2 bases, and 11 bases separated the two germline ends. CDR3 nucleotide sequence: TGTGCCAGCAAAAGGCAGGCCAACTATGGCTACACCTTC. It codes for CASKRQANYGYTF.

This clone came up once. This chain links TRBV5-1 with TRBJ1-2; TRBD1 agrees at 9 bases. This CDR3 has 12 residues. V shed 5 bases and J 8 bases; nucleotides not matched to a gene: 4. The germline V gene encodes CDR1 SGHRS and CDR2 YFSETQ. CDR3 protein: CASSPDRGGYTF. Here the CDR3 DNA reads TGCGCCAGCAGTCCGGACAGGGGCGGCTACACCTTC.

J is TRBJ2-3 and V is TRBV5-1; 16 nucleotides line up with TRBD2. The CDR3 consists of 17 residues. Germline trimming cut 3 bases from V and 2 bases from J; bases unmatched to any gene: 3. The germline V gene encodes CDR1 SGHRS and CDR2 YFSETQ. The CDR3 loop reads CASSSGLAGGATDTQYF. The CDR3 DNA sequence: TGCGCCAGCAGCTCGGGACTAGCGGGGGGGGCCACAGATACGCAGTATTTT.

The chain recombines TRBV5-1 with TRBJ2-3; 9 bases align to TRBD2. The V gene's germline CDR1 is SGHRS and CDR2 YFSETQ. The CDR3 consists of 17 residues. Trimming at V came to 0 bases and at J to 4 bases, leaving 9 bases not matched to a gene. In nucleotides, the CDR3 is TGCGCCAGCAGCTTGGGAAATAGCGGGAGCCAGTCAGATACGCAGTATTTT. It yields the protein CASSLGNSGSQSDTQYF. Looking up the rest from reference TRBV5-1 and TRBJ2-3 gives the full variable domain: KAGVTQTPRYLIKTRGQQVTLSCSPISGHRSVSWYQQTPGQGLQFLFEYFSETQRNKGNFPGRFSGRQFSNSRSEMNVSTLELGDSALYLCASSLGNSGSQSDTQYFGPGTRLTVL.

V gene TRBV5-1 combines with J gene TRBJ2-2; D unresolved. The CDR3 sequence is 14 residues long. Germline V lookup: CDR1 SGHRS, CDR2 YFSETQ. V was trimmed by 3 bases and J by 0 bases, leaving 6 bases between them. The CDR3 loop is CASSSDTNTGELFF. The CDR3 nucleotides are TGCGCCAGCAGCTCAGATACGAACACCGGGGAGCTGTTTTTT.

V gene TRBV5-1 combines with J gene TRBJ2-3, with 7 bases aligning to TRBD2. The germline gives CDR1 SGHRS, CDR2 YFSETQ. V was clipped by 4 bases and J by 6 bases; unmatched bases: 11. The CDR3 sequence is 15 residues long. CDR3 sequence: CASSPVTGREDTQYF. The CDR3, as DNA: TGCGCCAGCAGCCCGGTTACTGGGAGGGAGGATACGCAGTATTTT.

The rearrangement joins TRBV5-4 to TRBJ1-2, with D perhaps matching TRBD1 (5 bases). V was cut by 0 bases and J by 3 bases, with 12 bases left in between. Germline V CDR1 and CDR2: SGHNT, YYREEE (reference sequence). CDR3 length: 15 residues. CDR3 DNA: TGTGCCAGCAGCTTGGGCAGGGTGGTGGACTATGGCTACACCTTC. Its protein is CASSLGRVVDYGYTF.

This clone was recorded a few times. This chain joins TRBV5-1 and TRBJ2-1; 9 nucleotides line up with TRBD2. The ends lost 0 bases at V and 7 bases at J; junction bases unmatched: 5. The V gene's germline CDR1 is SGHRS and CDR2 YFSETQ. The CDR3 consists of 15 residues. The CDR3 nucleotides read TGCGCCAGCAGCTTGGCGGCGGGAGGGTTTAATGAGCAGTTCTTC. The encoded protein is CASSLAAGGFNEQFF.

This clone was counted only a few times. The CDR3 sequence: CASSSGASLAGETQYF. The CDR3, as DNA: TGCGCCAGCAGCTCGGGCGCTTCTCTAGCGGGGGAGACCCAGTACTTC. The V gene is TRBV5-1, the J gene TRBJ2-5, with TRBD2 identical over 9 bases. The CDR3 is 16 residues long. Germline trimming cut 3 bases from V and 5 bases from J; bases unmatched to any gene: 11. Looked up from germline, CDR1 is SGHRS and CDR2 is YFSETQ.

V usage is TRBV27 and J usage is TRBJ2-1; 7 bases align to TRBD2. The CDR3 has 12 amino acids. The V gene's germline CDR1 is MNHEY and CDR2 SMNVEV (reference sequence). V shed 5 bases and J 9 bases; nucleotides not matched to a gene: 4. CDR3 in amino acids: CASSVAGVEQFF. For the CDR3, the DNA is TGTGCCAGCAGTGTTGCGGGGGTTGAGCAGTTCTTC.

This chain joins TRBV14 and TRBJ2-1; the match to TRBD2 covers 7 bases. V shed 1 base, J shed 10 bases, and the junction held 1 base outside the gene matches. In germline, CDR1 is SGHDN, CDR2 FVKESK. The CDR3 length is 12 residues. As DNA, the CDR3 is TGTGCCAGCAGCCAAGGGCGGGAGGAGCAGTTCTTC. It encodes CASSQGREEQFF. Combining the CDR3 with reference TRBV14 and TRBJ2-1 gives the whole variable domain EAGVTQFPSHSVIEKGQTVTLRCDPISGHDNLYWYRRVMGKEIKFLLHFVKESKQDESGMPNNRFLAERTGGTYSTLKVQPAELEDSGVYFCASSQGREEQFFGPGTRLTVL.

The genes are TRBV5-1 and TRBJ2-3; perhaps TRBD2 as D (6 bases). This CDR3 contains 12 residues. V was pared by 1 base and J by 8 bases, with 8 bases between. Germline CDR1 reads SGHRS; CDR2 reads YFSETQ. The CDR3 DNA reads as TGCGCCAGCAGCTTGTTGCGGGGTACGCAGTATTTT. Protein product: CASSLLRGTQYF.

The chain's CDR3 is CATSRVRGLGTEAFF. The CDR3 DNA sequence: TGTGCCACCAGCAGAGTGCGGGGTTTAGGGACTGAAGCTTTCTTT. The V gene is TRBV15, the J gene TRBJ1-1; D gene unclear. The CDR3 spans 15 residues. Trimming stripped 1 base from V and 5 bases from J, with 14 bases between. CDR1 LNHNV and CDR2 YYDKDF come from the germline V gene (reference sequence).

This sequence joins TRBV7-2 and TRBJ2-1; 9 bases are shared with TRBD2. J gave up 2 bases and V 2 bases, and 4 bases lay outside the gene matches. The CDR3 is made up of 16 amino acids. Germline assignment: CDR1 SGHTA and CDR2 FQGNSA. CDR3 loop: CASSLNPSGTYNEQFF. The CDR3 DNA follows: TGTGCCAGCAGCTTAAATCCTAGCGGGACCTACAATGAGCAGTTCTTC.

The V call is TRBV19, the J call TRBJ1-5, with no clear D. Trimming left V 5 bases short and J 0 bases short, with 8 bases between. CDR1 and CDR2 from the germline V gene are LNHDA and SQIVND (reference sequence). CDR3 length: 14 residues. The chain's CDR3 is CASSVQASNQPQHF. The CDR3 nucleotides are TGTGCCAGTAGTGTCCAGGCTAGCAATCAGCCCCAGCATTTT.

The chain links TRBV5-1 to TRBJ2-1; 7 bases are shared with TRBD1. This CDR3 comprises 15 residues. Trimming at V came to 6 bases and at J to 7 bases, leaving 13 bases not matched to a gene. Germline CDR1 is SGHRS and CDR2 is YFSETQ. The CDR3 here is CASNSGQALGNEQFF. CDR3 DNA sequence: TGCGCCAGCAACTCCGGACAGGCCTTGGGGAATGAGCAGTTCTTC.

V is TRBV5-4 and J is TRBJ2-1; D might be TRBD1 (5 bases). The CDR3 spans 13 residues. V was clipped by 4 bases and J by 11 bases, with 16 bases between them. In germline, CDR1 is SGHNT, CDR2 YYREEE (reference sequence). CDR3 DNA: TGTGCCAGCAGCCCTACTTTTAGGGGTCAGCAGTTCTTC. Amino acid sequence: CASSPTFRGQQFF.

This rearrangement joins TRBV10-3 to TRBJ1-4, with 7 positions matching TRBD1. V dropped 4 bases and J dropped 10; count of bases not matched to a gene: 6. CDR3 length: 13 residues. The germline V gene encodes CDR1 ENHRY and CDR2 SYGVKD. The CDR3 sequence is CAISGAGGRKLFF. The CDR3 DNA sequence: TGTGCCATCAGTGGGGCAGGGGGAAGAAAACTGTTTTTT.

This chain uses TRBV7-2 with TRBJ2-5, with D possibly being TRBD1 (6 bases). Per germline, CDR1 SGHTA and CDR2 FQGNSA. V dropped 5 bases and J dropped 0 bases, with 10 bases sitting between them. This CDR3 is built from 14 residues. CDR3 DNA: TGTGCCAGCAGCCCGAGGGGGTACCAAGAGACCCAGTACTTC. Translated: CASSPRGYQETQYF.

This chain connects TRBV18 to TRBJ2-3, with 9 bases lining up with TRBD2. V shed 3 bases and J 2 bases; nucleotides not matched to a gene: 9. The CDR3 loop spans 17 amino acids. In germline, CDR1 is KGHSH, CDR2 LQKENI. CDR3 sequence: CASSPITLAGSTDTQYF. The CDR3 nucleotides are TGTGCCAGCTCACCGATTACGCTAGCGGGGTCCACAGATACGCAGTATTTT. Variable domain in full (rest from reference TRBV18 and TRBJ2-3): NAGVMQNPRHLVRRRGQEARLRCSPMKGHSHVYWYRQLPEEGLKFMVYLQKENIIDESGMPKERFSAEFPKEGPSILRIQQVVRGDSAAYFCASSPITLAGSTDTQYFGPGTRLTVL.